The 10 T cell receptor beta chains listed next were all sequenced from one sample in a study of blood T cell repertoires in COVID-19. The method was immunoSEQ multiplex PCR; TCRdb's version includes in-frame clones alone and lacks a portion of them. The table has 120,000 or so clones, about nine tenths seen once. Material: peripheral blood. The receptors shown here come from a man aged 40-55 years with acute or convalescent COVID-19.

V gene TRBV6-1 combines with J gene TRBJ2-7, with 8 bases fitting TRBD1. Germline CDR1 and CDR2: MNHNS and SASEGT. V trimming: 8 bases; J trimming: 3 bases; junction bases outside the gene matches: 15. The CDR3 length is 16 residues. CDR3 amino acids: CASGGQGSSIFYEQYF. The CDR3 coding sequence is TGTGCCAGCGGTGGACAGGGAAGCTCAATTTTCTACGAGCAGTACTTC.

Only one count was recorded for this clone. The J gene is TRBJ1-3, the V gene TRBV6-1; weak D call: TRBD1 (6 bases). Germline CDR1 and CDR2: MNHNS and SASEGT. V dropped 1 base and J dropped 1 base, with 8 bases sitting between them. CDR3 length: 15 residues. CDR3 DNA: TGTGCCAGCAGTGAAGGAGACAGGTCTGGAAACACCATATATTTT. Translation: CASSEGDRSGNTIYF.

This clone was counted a few times. This chain joins TRBV3-1 (or the pseudogene TRBV3-2) and TRBJ1-5; D unclear. Germline V gives CDR1 LGHDT, CDR2 YNNKEL (reference sequence). V lost 3 bases to trimming and J lost 7 bases, with 7 bases between them. CDR3 length: 12 residues. CDR3 protein: CASSHGDQPQHF. The CDR3 DNA reads TGTGCCAGCAGCCACGGAGACCAGCCCCAGCATTTT.

This chain uses TRBV9 with TRBJ1-6; TRBD1 matches 7 bases. Looked up from germline, CDR1 is SGDLS and CDR2 is YYNGEE. The CDR3 runs to 15 residues. V shed 3 bases and J 10 bases; nucleotides not matched to a gene: 10. The CDR3 sequence: CASSAQTGFSSPLHF. CDR3 bases: TGTGCCAGCAGCGCCCAGACAGGGTTTAGCTCACCCCTCCACTTT.

The gene calls are TRBV11-1 and TRBJ2-5; possible D gene TRBD2, 5 bases. The CDR3 contains 16 residues. Germline assignment: CDR1 SGHAT and CDR2 FQDESV (reference sequence). V was shortened by 3 bases and J by 4 bases, with 18 bases between the two germline ends. The CDR3, as DNA: TGTGCCAGCAGCTTCACTGTTACGAGCAGCGGAGAGACCCAGTACTTC. Amino acids: CASSFTVTSSGETQYF.

The chain's CDR3 is CASSLDRFGYTF. As DNA, the CDR3 is TGTGCCAGCAGCCTTGACAGATTTGGCTACACCTTC. V is TRBV12-3 or TRBV12-4 and J is TRBJ1-2; possible D gene TRBD1, 5 bases. This CDR3 is built from 12 residues. Trimming shortened V by 6 bases and J by 7 bases, and 12 bases separated the two germline ends.

The chain carries TRBV9 and TRBJ2-2, with D possibly being TRBD2 (5 bases). V lost 2 bases to trimming and J lost 5 bases, with 16 bases between them. The CDR3 contains 16 residues. CDR1 SGDLS and CDR2 YYNGEE come from the germline V gene. The CDR3 sequence is CASSVGLLKGTGELFF. The DNA for the CDR3 is TGTGCCAGCAGCGTCGGACTCCTGAAAGGGACCGGGGAGCTGTTTTTT.

This chain connects TRBV7-3 to TRBJ2-3; unclear D gene. The CDR3 runs 14 residues. Germline V gives CDR1 SGHTA, CDR2 FQGTGA. V lost 5 bases to trimming and J lost 2 bases, with 11 bases between them. In DNA, the CDR3 is TGTGCCAGCAGCCCCGACTCTTACACAGATACGCAGTATTTT. Amino acid sequence: CASSPDSYTDTQYF.

This clone appeared a single time. The J gene is TRBJ2-3, the V gene TRBV3-1 (or the pseudogene TRBV3-2); 10 nucleotides match TRBD2. V trimming: 5 bases; J trimming: 6 bases; junction bases outside the gene matches: 11. The CDR3 contains 16 residues. CDR1 and CDR2 from the germline V gene are LGHDT and YNNKEL (reference sequence). The CDR3 spells CASSEQRGGRSDTQYF. As DNA, the CDR3 is TGTGCCAGCAGCGAACAGCGGGGGGGCCGTTCCGATACGCAGTATTTT.

The chain joins TRBV7-2 to TRBJ2-1, with a possible D match to TRBD2 (6 bases). The CDR3 has 17 amino acids. CDR1 and CDR2 from the germline V gene are SGHTA and FQGNSA. V was shortened by 2 bases and J by 5 bases, with 19 bases between the two germline ends. The CDR3 sequence is CASSLPTGTRLHNEQFF. CDR3 in DNA: TGTGCCAGCAGCTTACCTACCGGGACTCGCCTACACAATGAGCAGTTCTTC.